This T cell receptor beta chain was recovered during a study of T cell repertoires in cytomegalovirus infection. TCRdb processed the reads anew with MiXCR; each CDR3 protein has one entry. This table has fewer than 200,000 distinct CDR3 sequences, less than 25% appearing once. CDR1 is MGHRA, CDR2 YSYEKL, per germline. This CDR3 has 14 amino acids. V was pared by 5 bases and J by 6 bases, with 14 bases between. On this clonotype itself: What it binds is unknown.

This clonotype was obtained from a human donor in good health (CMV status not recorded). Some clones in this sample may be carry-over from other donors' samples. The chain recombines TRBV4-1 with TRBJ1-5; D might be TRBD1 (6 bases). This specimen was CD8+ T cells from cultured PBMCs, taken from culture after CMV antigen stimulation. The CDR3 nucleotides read TGCGCCAGCAGCACCCGGGGGCCAGGTCAGCCCCAGCATTTT. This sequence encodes CASSTRGPGQPQHF.